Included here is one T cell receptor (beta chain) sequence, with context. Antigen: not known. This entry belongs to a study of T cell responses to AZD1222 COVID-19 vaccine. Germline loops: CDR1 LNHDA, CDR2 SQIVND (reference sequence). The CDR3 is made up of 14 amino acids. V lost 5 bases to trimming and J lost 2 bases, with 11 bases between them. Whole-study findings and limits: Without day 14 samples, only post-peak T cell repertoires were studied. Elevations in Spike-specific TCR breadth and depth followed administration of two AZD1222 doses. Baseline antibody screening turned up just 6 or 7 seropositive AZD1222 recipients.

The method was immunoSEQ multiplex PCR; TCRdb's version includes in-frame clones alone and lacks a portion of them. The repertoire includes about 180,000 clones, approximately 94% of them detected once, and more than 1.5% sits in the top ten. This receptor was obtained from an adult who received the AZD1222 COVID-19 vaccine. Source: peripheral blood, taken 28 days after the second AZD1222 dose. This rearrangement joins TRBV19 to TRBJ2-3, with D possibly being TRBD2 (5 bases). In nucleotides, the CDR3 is TGTGCCAGTAGTTCCCGGGGATACACAGATACGCAGTATTTT. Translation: CASSSRGYTDTQYF.